Below, 22 T cell receptor beta chains from the same sample are listed, as sequenced in a study of T cell responses to AZD1222 COVID-19 vaccine. Clones were sequenced by immunoSEQ multiplex PCR, and TCRdb holds only the in-frame ones, with some missing. The sample records about 170,000 clones, roughly 85% being singletons. The sample in question was peripheral blood, obtained 28 days after the second AZD1222 dose. These TCRs come from an adult who received the AZD1222 COVID-19 vaccine.

The CDR3 DNA reads TGTGCCAGCAGCTCATTGTACACTGAAGCTTTCTTT. Its protein product is CASSSLYTEAFF. V gene TRBV5-8 combines with J gene TRBJ1-1; the D is unclear. Germline CDR1 and CDR2: SGHTS and YDEGEE. V dropped 3 bases and J dropped 3 bases, with 6 bases sitting between them. This CDR3 region has 12 residues.

The chain is built from TRBV19 and TRBJ1-5; D is perhaps TRBD1 (5 bases). CDR1 is LNHDA and CDR2 is SQIVND in the germline V gene (reference sequence). Trimming took 3 bases from V and 9 from J, leaving 12 bases between them. The CDR3 contains 13 residues. The CDR3 nucleotides read TGTGCCAGTAGTATGGGAGGGGTGACGCCCCAGCATTTT. This gives the protein CASSMGGVTPQHF.

The gene calls are TRBV5-4 and TRBJ2-5; 8 nucleotides line up with TRBD1. The trim removed 1 base at V and 4 bases at J, leaving 6 bases unmatched. CDR3 length: 15 residues. CDR1 and CDR2 from the germline V gene are SGHNT and YYREEE (reference sequence). CDR3: CASSLPGGARETQYF. The CDR3, as DNA: TGTGCCAGCAGCTTGCCAGGGGGCGCGAGAGAGACCCAGTACTTC.

The rearrangement uses TRBV2 and TRBJ1-6, with a weak D call TRBD1 (6 bases). This CDR3 has 11 residues. Per the germline V gene, CDR1 is SNHLY and CDR2 is FYNNEI. With 8 bases removed from V and 10 bases from J, the gap between germline ends came to 9 bases. CDR3 amino acids: CASGDMSPLHF. The DNA for the CDR3 is TGTGCCAGCGGGGACATGTCACCCCTCCACTTT. Based on the CDR3 plus reference TRBV2 and TRBJ1-6, the full variable domain is EPEVTQTPSHQVTQMGQEVILRCVPISNHLYFYWYRQILGQKVEFLVSFYNNEISEKSEIFDDQFSVERPDGSNFTLKIRSTKLEDSAMYFCASGDMSPLHFGNGTRLTVT.

This CDR3 reads CATSRGGSYGYTF. The CDR3 DNA reads as TGTGCCACCAGCAGAGGTGGCAGCTATGGCTACACCTTC. The chain employs TRBV15 and TRBJ1-2; D call uncertain. CDR3 size: 13 residues. Germline assignment: CDR1 LNHNV and CDR2 YYDKDF (reference sequence). V gave up 1 base and J gave up 4 bases, with 7 bases separating them.

This sequence joins TRBV6-5 and TRBJ1-6; D unclear. The CDR3 runs to 16 residues. Germline V lookup: CDR1 MNHEY, CDR2 SVGAGI. V was cut by 3 bases and J by 2 bases, with 11 bases left in between. The CDR3 DNA sequence: TGTGCCAGCAGTTATGGATGGACGGCCTATAATTCACCCCTCCACTTT. It yields the protein CASSYGWTAYNSPLHF.

This sequence joins TRBV19 and TRBJ1-1, with D hard to call. Germline CDR1 reads LNHDA; CDR2 reads SQIVND (reference sequence). The CDR3 consists of 13 residues. Deletions cut 5 bases from V and 0 bases from J, with 7 bases between. The CDR3 nucleotides are TGTGCCAGTAGTGGGAGCATGAACACTGAAGCTTTCTTT. It codes for CASSGSMNTEAFF.

The genes are TRBV2 and TRBJ1-1; TRBD1 agrees at 7 bases. V shed 6 bases, J shed 4 bases, and the junction held 2 bases outside the gene matches. CDR3 length: 12 amino acids. The germline CDR1 and CDR2 sequences are SNHLY and FYNNEI. This chain's CDR3 is CASSRGATEAFF. The CDR3 DNA is TGTGCCAGCAGCAGGGGGGCCACTGAAGCTTTCTTT.

The gene calls are TRBV12-5 and TRBJ2-5, with TRBD2 matching 7 bases. Germline-derived CDR1 and CDR2 are LGHNT and FRNRAP. CDR3 length: 14 amino acids. V gave up 3 bases and J gave up 2 bases; unmatched junction bases: 3. CDR3 sequence reads: CASGFSGTQETQYF. CDR3 nucleotide sequence: TGTGCTAGTGGTTTCAGCGGGACGCAAGAGACCCAGTACTTC.

The rearrangement joins TRBV5-6 to TRBJ1-1, with D perhaps TRBD1 (5 bases). CDR3 length equals 15 residues. Trimming removed 4 bases from V and 1 base from J, with 14 bases in between. Germline CDR1 and CDR2: SGHDT and YYEEEE. This CDR3 is CASSLLRQKNTEAFF. The CDR3 DNA reads TGTGCCAGCAGCCTCTTAAGACAGAAGAACACTGAAGCTTTCTTT.

The chain is built from TRBV19 and TRBJ1-6; no clear D gene. Trimming stripped 4 bases from V and 0 bases from J, with 10 bases between. There are 16 residues in the CDR3. Germline V lookup: CDR1 LNHDA, CDR2 SQIVND (reference sequence). CDR3 sequence (DNA): TGTGCCAGTAGTACTTACAAGAGCTCCTATAATTCACCCCTCCACTTT. Translating gives CASSTYKSSYNSPLHF.

This sequence joins TRBV5-4 and TRBJ2-5, with 8 bases fitting TRBD2. In germline, CDR1 is SGHNT, CDR2 YYREEE (reference sequence). J lost 0 bases, V lost 4 bases, and 8 bases had no gene match. CDR3 length equals 16 residues. CDR3 sequence reads: CASSAAAGVHQETQYF. In DNA, the CDR3 is TGTGCCAGCAGCGCCGCAGCGGGGGTACACCAAGAGACCCAGTACTTC.

This clone was seen a handful of times. The chain joins TRBV28 to TRBJ1-2; the D is unclear. Germline CDR1 is MDHEN and CDR2 is SYDVKM. The CDR3 is 12 residues long. Trimming removed 8 bases at V and 4 bases at J, with 11 bases between. CDR3 DNA: TGTGCCAGCCTGGACGGGATCTATGGCTACACCTTC. Translation: CASLDGIYGYTF.

The V gene is TRBV3-1 (or the pseudogene TRBV3-2), the J gene TRBJ2-1; D is undetermined. V lost 5 bases to trimming and J lost 0 bases, with 11 bases between them. The CDR3 loop spans 15 amino acids. In germline, CDR1 is LGHDT, CDR2 YNNKEL (reference sequence). The CDR3 DNA follows: TGTGCCAGCAGCGAAGTGGCTAGCTCCTACAATGAGCAGTTCTTC. Amino acids: CASSEVASSYNEQFF.

The chain recombines TRBV19 with TRBJ2-1, with D tentatively TRBD2 (7 bases). CDR1 is LNHDA and CDR2 is SQIVND in the germline V gene (reference sequence). Trimming left V 10 bases short and J 5 bases short, with 18 bases between. The CDR3 has 14 residues. DNA of the CDR3: TGTGCCACTGGGACTGGCGGGGGCAACAATGAGCAGTTCTTC. It yields the protein CATGTGGGNNEQFF.

The gene calls are TRBV4-2 and TRBJ1-2; 11 bases are a match to TRBD1. CDR3 length: 17 amino acids. J gave up 4 bases and V 0 bases, and 7 bases lay outside the gene matches. In germline, CDR1 is LGHNA, CDR2 YNFKEQ. Here the CDR3 DNA reads TGTGCCAGCAGCCAAGAGATATGGGGGACAGGGGGCTATGGCTACACCTTC. Translating gives CASSQEIWGTGGYGYTF.

The chain links TRBV5-1 to TRBJ1-2, with D tentatively TRBD1 (5 bases). Per the germline V gene, CDR1 is SGHRS and CDR2 is YFSETQ. This CDR3 has 13 amino acids. V was clipped by 3 bases and J by 3 bases, with 9 bases between them. This chain's CDR3 is CASSSGPDYGYTF. CDR3 in DNA: TGCGCCAGCAGCTCGGGACCTGACTATGGCTACACCTTC.

The rearrangement links TRBV19 to TRBJ1-1; possible D gene TRBD1, 5 bases. Germline V CDR1 and CDR2: LNHDA, SQIVND (reference sequence). V lost 4 bases and J 3 bases, leaving 9 bases between the germline ends. The CDR3 is 13 residues long. CDR3 coding DNA: TGTGCCAGTAGTACGGACACGCACACTGAAGCTTTCTTT. Protein product: CASSTDTHTEAFF.

The chain links TRBV28 to TRBJ1-2, with 9 bases that match TRBD1. J lost 4 bases, V lost 8 bases, and 11 bases had no gene match. Looked up from germline, CDR1 is MDHEN and CDR2 is SYDVKM. CDR3 length equals 15 residues. CDR3 in DNA: TGTGCCAGCCAAGCCTACAGGGGGCTAAGCTATGGCTACACCTTC. As protein: CASQAYRGLSYGYTF.

The rearrangement links TRBV7-2 to TRBJ1-2, with unresolved D. The CDR3 has 14 residues. Trimming cost V 0 bases and J 2 bases, with 7 bases left between them. CDR1 and CDR2 (germline): SGHTA, FQGNSA. CDR3 nucleotides: TGTGCCAGCAGCTTAGCCGGCACAAACTATGGCTACACCTTC. Translating it yields CASSLAGTNYGYTF.

This chain connects TRBV19 to TRBJ1-2; TRBD1 matches at 9 bases. Per the germline V gene, CDR1 is LNHDA and CDR2 is SQIVND (reference sequence). The ends lost 4 bases at V and 6 bases at J; junction bases unmatched: 0. CDR3 size: 12 residues. CDR3 in amino acids: CASSNRGHGYTF. The CDR3 nucleotides are TGTGCCAGTAGTAACAGGGGGCATGGCTACACCTTC. The full variable domain, rest sourced from reference TRBV19 and TRBJ1-2, is DGGITQSPKYLFRKEGQNVTLSCEQNLNHDAMYWYRQDPGQGLRLIYYSQIVNDFQKGDIAEGYSVSREKKESFPLTVTSAQKNPTAFYLCASSNRGHGYTFGSGTRLTVV.

The chain uses TRBV10-1 and TRBJ1-1; 11 bases line up with TRBD1. CDR3 length equals 17 residues. Trimming took 4 bases from V and 1 from J; bases not matched to a gene: 8. Per germline, CDR1 WNHNN and CDR2 SYGVQD (reference sequence). The CDR3 bases are TGCGCCAGCAGTGCGCCTCCCGGGACAGGGGGGAACACTGAAGCTTTCTTT. This codes for CASSAPPGTGGNTEAFF.